A single sample is the source of the 16 T cell receptor beta chains below, sequenced in a study of long-term antiretroviral therapy in people with HIV (dated by TCRdb to the early 2020s). The immunoSEQ hsTCRB v3.0 assay was used at survey level resolution for TRB variable region sequencing. As stored in TCRdb, this immuneACCESS dataset retains in-frame rearrangements with V and J assigned. A fraction of the clones does not appear; measured against another copy, unresolved V genes explain less than half of the discrepancy, and the remainder lacks a known reason. The sample profile shows over 25,000 clones; around 97% of them were found once. The top ten constitute approximately 2% of the sample. Sequences were derived from unsorted PBMCs, sampled 7.6 years after starting antiretroviral therapy. The receptors here all came from a man aged 25-45 years with HIV.

V is TRBV9 and J is TRBJ2-7; D is perhaps TRBD1 or TRBD2 (5 bases each). The length of the CDR3 is 14 residues. V shed 3 bases and J shed 2 bases, with 12 bases lying between them. Germline V lookup: CDR1 SGDLS, CDR2 YYNGEE. This CDR3 reads CASSASGTTYEQYF. CDR3 nucleotides: TGTGCCAGCAGCGCCTCCGGGACCACCTACGAGCAGTACTTC.

The genes are TRBV9 and TRBJ2-1; 8 bases agree with TRBD2. V was pared by 3 bases and J by 0 bases, with 2 bases of the junction left unmatched. CDR1 SGDLS and CDR2 YYNGEE come from the germline V gene. The CDR3 covers 15 residues. DNA of the CDR3: TGTGCCAGCAGCGCTACTAGCGGCTCCTACAATGAGCAGTTCTTC. Its protein is CASSATSGSYNEQFF.

The V and J genes are TRBV21-1 and TRBJ2-1. TRBV21-1 is reported as a pseudogene. The CDR3 runs 9 residues. In DNA form, the CDR3 reads TGTGCCAGGGACAATGAGCAGTTCTTC. Its protein product is CARDNEQFF.

The chain employs TRBV6-6 and TRBJ2-2; no clear D. This CDR3 has 12 residues. V lost 6 bases to trimming and J lost 6 bases, with 8 bases between them. Germline V gene data show CDR1 as MNHNY and CDR2 as SVGAGI (reference sequence). This CDR3 is CASSPPAGELFF. CDR3 coding DNA: TGTGCCAGCAGCCCCCCGGCCGGGGAGCTGTTTTTT.

The rearrangement links TRBV4-3 to TRBJ2-5; no reliable D call. This CDR3 region has 14 residues. Germline V gene data show CDR1 as LGHNA and CDR2 as YSLEER. V was cut by 0 bases and J by 4 bases, with 9 bases left in between. Written as DNA, the CDR3 is TGCGCCAGCAGCCAAGATGGGATGGGAGAGACCCAGTACTTC. This encodes CASSQDGMGETQYF.

This clone came up once. This chain links TRBV4-2 with TRBJ1-2; no clear D. The CDR3 consists of 16 residues. V shed 0 bases and J shed 4 bases, with 15 bases lying between them. CDR1 is LGHNA, CDR2 YNFKEQ, per germline. The CDR3 bases are TGTGCCAGCAGCCAAGATCGTCAACGGCAGTTCTATGGCTACACCTTC. Translating gives CASSQDRQRQFYGYTF.

The V gene is TRBV7-2, the J gene TRBJ2-3; D could derive from TRBD1 or TRBD2 (6 bases each). Trimming pared 5 bases from V and 2 bases from J, leaving 14 bases between. Germline lookup yields CDR1 SGHTA and CDR2 FQGNSA. The CDR3 sequence is 15 residues long. DNA of the CDR3: TGTGCCAGCAGCAGCCTAGGGGGGCACACAGATACGCAGTATTTT. Protein sequence: CASSSLGGHTDTQYF. Supplemented by reference TRBV7-2 and TRBJ2-3, the full variable domain reads GAGVSQSPSNKVTEKGKDVELRCDPISGHTALYWYRQSLGQGLEFLIYFQGNSAPDKSGLPSDRFSAERTGGSVSTLTIQRTQQEDSAVYLCASSSLGGHTDTQYFGPGTRLTVL.

This sequence joins TRBV7-2 and TRBJ2-2, with 12 nucleotides matching TRBD1. Looked up from germline, CDR1 is SGHTA and CDR2 is FQGNSA. J was trimmed by 6 bases and V by 5 bases; bases with no gene match: 4. The CDR3 spans 15 residues. The CDR3 sequence: CASSRGQGAAGELFF. The CDR3 nucleotides are TGTGCCAGCAGCCGGGGACAGGGGGCTGCCGGGGAGCTGTTTTTT.

The rearrangement joins TRBV7-2 to TRBJ1-1; D not resolved. The V and J ends lost 7 bases and 7 bases respectively, with 13 bases between them. The CDR3 is made up of 12 amino acids. The germline gives CDR1 SGHTA, CDR2 FQGNSA. CDR3 DNA: TGTGCCAGCACCCTACTCGGAGTTGAAGCTTTCTTT. The encoded protein is CASTLLGVEAFF.

The chain links TRBV4-3 to TRBJ2-3; TRBD2 might be the D (5 bases). The CDR3 length is 16 residues. Trimming cost V 0 bases and J 1 base, with 11 bases left between them. Germline loops: CDR1 LGHNA, CDR2 YSLEER. CDR3 DNA: TGCGCCAGCAGCCAAGAGGCTAGGCGGGGCACAGATACGCAGTATTTT. Translating it yields CASSQEARRGTDTQYF.

CDR3 amino acids: CASNRGAGTKNIQYF. CDR3 sequence (DNA): TGTGCCAGCAATCGGGGGGCTGGAACCAAAAACATTCAGTACTTC. V gene TRBV2 combines with J gene TRBJ2-4; D possibly corresponds to TRBD2 (7 bases). Trimming took 7 bases from V and 2 from J, leaving 15 bases between them. Germline CDR1 and CDR2: SNHLY and FYNNEI. The CDR3 contains 15 residues.

The chain joins TRBV6-6 to TRBJ2-7; D might be TRBD1 (7 bases). The germline gives CDR1 MNHNY, CDR2 SVGAGI (reference sequence). V was shortened by 5 bases and J by 4 bases, with 12 bases between the two germline ends. The CDR3 has 13 residues. CDR3 region: CASSVQGGYEQYF. CDR3 nucleotide sequence: TGTGCCAGCAGTGTGCAGGGGGGTTACGAGCAGTACTTC.

The chain has TRBV2 and TRBJ1-2; weak D call: TRBD1 (5 bases). V gave up 2 bases and J gave up 6 bases, with 13 bases separating them. The CDR3 loop spans 14 amino acids. Germline values: CDR1 SNHLY, CDR2 FYNNEI. The CDR3 bases are TGTGCCAGCAGTGAAAGGGGAGCAGAAAATGGCTACACCTTC. It codes for CASSERGAENGYTF.

The chain is built from TRBV19 and TRBJ2-5, with 7 positions matching TRBD1. The CDR3 contains 14 residues. Germline V CDR1 and CDR2: LNHDA, SQIVND (reference sequence). Unmatched junction bases numbered 4, after V lost 6 bases and J lost 0 bases. The CDR3 sequence: CASRITGDQETQYF. The CDR3 DNA reads TGTGCCAGTAGAATAACAGGGGACCAAGAGACCCAGTACTTC.

V is TRBV19 and J is TRBJ2-7; 10 bases map to TRBD2. The V gene end was trimmed by 3 bases and the J gene end by 2 bases; junction bases not matched to a gene: 4. The CDR3 is 15 amino acids. Germline V gene lookup returns CDR1 LNHDA and CDR2 SQIVND (reference sequence). The CDR3 region is CASSIGTSATYEQYF. CDR3 in DNA: TGTGCCAGTAGTATCGGGACTAGCGCGACCTACGAGCAGTACTTC.

This clone was seen more than once but under ten times. This chain joins TRBV7-6 and TRBJ1-3; D gene ambiguous. The CDR3 is 13 residues long. In germline, CDR1 is SGHVS, CDR2 FNYEAQ. V lost 5 bases, J lost 8 bases, and 13 bases lay in between. CDR3 DNA: TGTGCCAGCAGCCGATACAACGAAGACACCATATATTTT. Translating gives CASSRYNEDTIYF.